This TCR beta chain was sequenced in a study of Ad26.COV2.S vaccination and SARS-CoV-2 variants. Study-level points and caveats: For non-spike TCRs, breadth in vaccine recipients resembled that in placebo recipients. Estimates derived from TCR breadth and depth analyses may have underestimated total T cell responses.

Measured with immunoSEQ multiplex PCR; TCRdb has only the in-frame clones, and not every one. In the table there are about 400,000 clones, roughly 90% of which are singletons. V shed 6 bases and J shed 3 bases, with 15 bases lying between them. Germline CDR1 reads LGHDT; CDR2 reads YNNKEL (reference sequence). The CDR3 sequence is 16 residues long. As for this clone: Its antigen is unidentified.

The treatment here: over 15 received Ad26.COV2.S at low or high dose, single or two shots; a few received placebo; per-sample allocation not given. Sampling was done on day 63 after the first vaccine or placebo injection. An adult aged 18-55 years in Boston served as the donor. This chain connects TRBV3-1 (or the pseudogene TRBV3-2) to TRBJ1-6; the D is unclear. This sequence was found in a person between 18 and 59 years old who received the Ad26.COV2.S COVID-19 vaccine or a placebo. The input for sequencing was peripheral blood, taken in a trial of Ad26.COV2.S vaccine versus placebo. CDR3 region: CASSPRFGIYNSPLHF. Written as DNA, the CDR3 is TGTGCCAGCAGTCCAAGGTTCGGGATCTATAATTCACCCCTCCACTTT.